The 28 T cell receptor beta chains given below trace back to one sample, sequenced in a study of blood T cell repertoires in COVID-19. TCRdb keeps only in-frame clones here, not all; method: immunoSEQ multiplex PCR. There are a few hundred thousand clones in the sample; 65% to 85% occur only once, and 1.5% to 1.7% lies in the top ten. Sequences were obtained from peripheral blood. These receptors all come from a woman in her 40s who had recovered from COVID-19.

CDR3 in amino acids: CASSPQGATNTEAFF. The CDR3 DNA is TGTGCCAGCTCACCACAGGGGGCTACGAACACTGAAGCTTTCTTT. The chain carries TRBV18 and TRBJ1-1; 7 bases are a match to TRBD1. Losses at the gene ends were 1 base for V and 1 base for J; bases not matched to a gene: 3. CDR3 length: 15 amino acids. Germline-derived CDR1 and CDR2 are KGHSH and LQKENI.

This clone was picked up a small number of times. The chain links TRBV12-3 or TRBV12-4 to TRBJ2-1; TRBD2 might be the D (7 bases). V was pared by 6 bases and J by 8 bases, with 11 bases between. This CDR3 is 12 amino acids long. CDR3 DNA sequence: TGTGCCAGCAGGAGGGGGGGCGATGAGCAGTTCTTC. Its translation is CASRRGGDEQFF.

The chain has TRBV3-1 (or the pseudogene TRBV3-2) and TRBJ2-1; D is perhaps TRBD2 (5 bases). This CDR3 is 15 amino acids long. V lost 4 bases, J lost 2 bases, and 12 bases lay in between. The germline gives CDR1 LGHDT, CDR2 YNNKEL (reference sequence). CDR3 protein: CASSPTGSAYNEQFF. CDR3 coding DNA: TGTGCCAGCAGCCCTACGGGGTCTGCCTACAATGAGCAGTTCTTC.

The rearrangement joins TRBV7-2 to TRBJ2-5; D gene ambiguous. Per germline, CDR1 SGHTA and CDR2 FQGNSA. The CDR3 length is 14 residues. The V end was cut by 1 base, the J end by 1 base, with 7 bases between. The chain's CDR3 is CASSLVLRQETQYF. The CDR3 DNA is TGTGCCAGCAGCTTAGTTCTTCGCCAAGAGACCCAGTACTTC.

The V call is TRBV10-3, the J call TRBJ1-1, with a tentative D call TRBD1 (5 bases). The CDR3 is 14 amino acids. Germline V gives CDR1 ENHRY, CDR2 SYGVKD. V gave up 1 base and J gave up 1 base, with 7 bases separating them. DNA of the CDR3: TGTGCCATCAGTGAGTTCGACAGGAACACTGAAGCTTTCTTT. The encoded protein is CAISEFDRNTEAFF.

This clone was seen a few times. The chain carries TRBV19 and TRBJ1-5; no clear D. This CDR3 comprises 17 residues. Germline assignment: CDR1 LNHDA and CDR2 SQIVND (reference sequence). Trimming cost V 3 bases and J 0 bases, with 15 bases left between them. CDR3 DNA: TGTGCCAGTAGTATCCGGGGAGGCAGAAATAGCAATCAGCCCCAGCATTTT. Translating it yields CASSIRGGRNSNQPQHF.

The chain links TRBV6-1 to TRBJ2-7; D gene unclear. The V gene's germline CDR1 is MNHNS and CDR2 SASEGT. The CDR3 covers 14 residues. V was pared by 0 bases and J by 3 bases, with 9 bases between. The chain's CDR3 is CASSEALGCYEQYF. CDR3 coding DNA: TGTGCCAGCAGTGAAGCTTTGGGCTGCTACGAGCAGTACTTC.

This clone showed up just once. The genes are TRBV28 and TRBJ2-1; TRBD2 matches 7 bases. The V and J ends lost 8 bases and 0 bases, in that order; junction bases with no gene match: 4. The CDR3 covers 14 residues. Germline V gives CDR1 MDHEN, CDR2 SYDVKM. The chain's CDR3 is CASGGGSSYNEQFF. As DNA, the CDR3 is TGTGCCAGCGGGGGGGGGAGCTCCTACAATGAGCAGTTCTTC. Filled out from reference TRBV28 and TRBJ2-1, the complete variable domain reads DVKVTQSSRYLVKRTGEKVFLECVQDMDHENMFWYRQDPGLGLRLIYFSYDVKMKEKGDIPEGYSVSREKKERFSLILESASTNQTSMYLCASGGGSSYNEQFFGPGTRLTVL.

The V and J genes are TRBV5-1 and TRBJ2-7; 11 nucleotides agree with TRBD1. The length of the CDR3 is 15 residues. Germline loops: CDR1 SGHRS, CDR2 YFSETQ. V lost 2 bases and J lost 7; bases outside the gene matches: 8. The CDR3 region is CASSFRDRGLGEQYF. The CDR3 nucleotides are TGCGCCAGCAGCTTCCGGGACAGGGGGTTGGGTGAGCAGTACTTC.

In its sample, this clone was seen once. The chain uses TRBV6-5 and TRBJ1-1; D remains ambiguous. The germline gives CDR1 MNHEY, CDR2 SVGAGI. The CDR3 spans 13 residues. V was clipped by 5 bases and J by 9 bases, with 16 bases between them. CDR3 DNA: TGTGCCAGCAGTAAGGAGATTCCCAATCAAGCTTTCTTT. This gives the protein CASSKEIPNQAFF.

The V and J genes are TRBV27 and TRBJ2-1; 8 nucleotides match TRBD1. This CDR3 contains 16 residues. Trimming took 6 bases from V and 5 from J; bases not matched to a gene: 12. The germline gives CDR1 MNHEY, CDR2 SMNVEV (reference sequence). This CDR3 reads CASSTRDRGFHNEQFF. Here the CDR3 DNA reads TGTGCCAGCAGCACCCGCGACAGGGGATTCCACAATGAGCAGTTCTTC.

Details on this clone: Because the CDR3 is missing its conserved closing phenylalanine or tryptophan, this is likely a read error. No DNA is shown, since the ends of the CDR3 on it are uncertain; the CDR3 is the one TCRdb lists. The chain carries TRBV6-6 and TRBJ2-4; the D call TRBD2 from the table was never checked on the DNA. Germline-derived CDR1 and CDR2 are MNHNY and SVGAGI (reference sequence). The CDR3 sequence runs 11 residues, both termini included. The CDR3 sequence is CASTGGGPLFV.

The chain uses TRBV2 and TRBJ1-2, with unresolved D. Trimming removed 8 bases at V and 0 bases at J, with 13 bases between. Germline CDR1 and CDR2: SNHLY and FYNNEI. The CDR3 is 14 residues long. In nucleotides, the CDR3 is TGTGCCAGCCTCGGAGGCACCTCTAACTATGGCTACACCTTC. Amino acid sequence: CASLGGTSNYGYTF.

J is TRBJ1-2 and V is TRBV7-2, with 7 nucleotides matching TRBD1. CDR3 size: 16 residues. Looked up from germline, CDR1 is SGHTA and CDR2 is FQGNSA. J gave up 3 bases and V 0 bases, and 7 bases lay outside the gene matches. CDR3 protein: CASSLAVTGSDYGYTF. The CDR3 nucleotides read TGTGCCAGCAGCTTAGCTGTGACAGGGAGTGACTATGGCTACACCTTC.

The chain recombines TRBV6-5 with TRBJ2-7; D may be TRBD2 (6 bases). The V end was cut by 6 bases, the J end by 7 bases, with 19 bases between. CDR1 MNHEY and CDR2 SVGAGI come from the germline V gene. There are 14 residues in the CDR3. In nucleotides, the CDR3 is TGTGCCAGCAGCCCCACGACCCGGAGGGGAGAGCAGTACTTC. Amino acids: CASSPTTRRGEQYF.

This chain uses TRBV4-1 with TRBJ1-5; TRBD1 matches 10 bases. CDR3 length: 16 residues. J was trimmed by 1 base and V by 5 bases; bases with no gene match: 5. Germline V CDR1 and CDR2: MGHRA, YSYEKL. As DNA, the CDR3 is TGCGCCAGCAGCTTGGACAGGGGGTTGAGCAATCAGCCCCAGCATTTT. Translated: CASSLDRGLSNQPQHF.

J is TRBJ1-4 and V is TRBV4-2, with TRBD1 matching 10 bases. The CDR3 length is 16 residues. The junction had 5 bases not matched to a gene; V was cut back by 0 bases and J by 7 bases. Germline loops: CDR1 LGHNA, CDR2 YNFKEQ. CDR3 sequence: CASSQESRQGAEKLFF. CDR3 DNA sequence: TGTGCCAGCAGCCAAGAATCGAGACAGGGGGCTGAAAAACTGTTTTTT.

This clone has just one count. The chain is built from TRBV7-2 and TRBJ1-1; unclear D gene. From germline, CDR1 is SGHTA and CDR2 FQGNSA. Trimming took off 5 bases at V and 3 bases at J, with 16 bases between the two ends. There are 15 residues in the CDR3. This CDR3 is CASSPFDGGYTEAFF. CDR3 nucleotide sequence: TGTGCCAGCAGCCCGTTTGATGGCGGTTACACTGAAGCTTTCTTT.

The chain is built from TRBV5-1 and TRBJ2-3; D is unresolved. The CDR3 is 16 residues long. From germline, CDR1 is SGHRS and CDR2 YFSETQ. The V gene lost 3 bases and the J gene lost 5 bases, with 19 bases spanning the gap. DNA for the CDR3: TGCGCCAGCAGCTCGATGGGTGGGCAGTACAGAGATACGCAGTATTTT. Its translation: CASSSMGGQYRDTQYF. The variable domain in full, with the rest retrieved from reference TRBV5-1 and TRBJ2-3, is KAGVTQTPRYLIKTRGQQVTLSCSPISGHRSVSWYQQTPGQGLQFLFEYFSETQRNKGNFPGRFSGRQFSNSRSEMNVSTLELGDSALYLCASSSMGGQYRDTQYFGPGTRLTVL.

The chain recombines TRBV6-6 with TRBJ2-5; D ambiguous. This CDR3 comprises 15 residues. Germline CDR1 and CDR2: MNHNY and SVGAGI (reference sequence). Deletions cut 5 bases from V and 3 bases from J, with 16 bases between. The CDR3 DNA follows: TGTGCCAGCAGTCGACCCAGATCCGCAAAAGAGACCCAGTACTTC. Translated, it gives CASSRPRSAKETQYF.

In regard to this clone: Other nucleotide sequences in the sample specify the same CDR3. J is TRBJ2-3 and V is TRBV4-1; no clear D. V was clipped by 2 bases and J by 0 bases, with 6 bases between them. Germline CDR1 MGHRA, CDR2 YSYEKL. CDR3 length: 14 amino acids. The CDR3 here is CASSQPGSTDTQYF. Written as DNA, the CDR3 is TGCGCCAGCAGCCAACCCGGGAGCACAGATACGCAGTATTTT.

The chain combines TRBV19 with TRBJ1-5, with D possibly being TRBD1 (6 bases). CDR3 length: 13 amino acids. The V end was cut by 10 bases, the J end by 0 bases, with 10 bases between. Per the germline V gene, CDR1 is LNHDA and CDR2 is SQIVND (reference sequence). Written as DNA, the CDR3 is TGTGCCACCTCAGGGGTTAGCAATCAGCCCCAGCATTTT. It codes for CATSGVSNQPQHF.

The rearrangement joins TRBV2 to TRBJ1-5; D gene ambiguous. Germline V lookup: CDR1 SNHLY, CDR2 FYNNEI. V lost 4 bases and J lost 5, with 12 bases in between. This CDR3 is built from 14 residues. The CDR3 here is CASSGLAEDQPQHF. Here the CDR3 DNA reads TGTGCCAGCAGTGGCTTGGCAGAGGATCAGCCCCAGCATTTT. The complete variable domain, with remaining parts taken from reference TRBV2 and TRBJ1-5, reads EPEVTQTPSHQVTQMGQEVILRCVPISNHLYFYWYRQILGQKVEFLVSFYNNEISEKSEIFDDQFSVERPDGSNFTLKIRSTKLEDSAMYFCASSGLAEDQPQHFGDGTRLSIL.

This chain links TRBV28 with TRBJ1-2, with 9 bases that match TRBD1. V dropped 5 bases and J dropped 4; count of bases not matched to a gene: 5. Germline V gene data show CDR1 as MDHEN and CDR2 as SYDVKM. This CDR3 contains 14 residues. The CDR3 bases are TGTGCCAGCAGTAGGACAGGGGAACCCTATGGCTACACCTTC. This codes for CASSRTGEPYGYTF.

This clone was seen a handful of times. This chain connects TRBV10-3 to TRBJ2-1, with TRBD2 as a possible D gene (5 bases). The CDR3 consists of 15 residues. CDR1 and CDR2 from the germline V gene are ENHRY and SYGVKD. With 8 bases removed from V and 3 bases from J, the gap between germline ends came to 17 bases. The CDR3: CAISSRGHLYNEQFF. CDR3 DNA: TGTGCCATCTCCTCTCGGGGTCATCTCTACAATGAGCAGTTCTTC.

CDR3 protein: CASSFPFAPGVRRVSGYTF. Written as DNA, the CDR3 is TGTGCCAGCAGTTTCCCCTTCGCCCCGGGAGTTCGGCGGGTGTCTGGCTACACCTTC. This chain uses TRBV28 with TRBJ1-2, with unresolved D. V was pared by 3 bases and J by 7 bases, with 30 bases between. The germline V gene encodes CDR1 MDHEN and CDR2 SYDVKM. The CDR3 runs 19 residues.

The chain employs TRBV28 and TRBJ1-5, with 9 bases identical to TRBD1. The J segment lost 7 bases and the V segment lost 6 bases, leaving 13 bases of the junction unmatched. CDR3 size: 16 residues. Germline V gives CDR1 MDHEN, CDR2 SYDVKM. This CDR3 reads CASRLASTGGGQPQHF. In DNA, the CDR3 is TGTGCCAGCAGACTAGCGTCAACAGGGGGCGGCCAGCCCCAGCATTTT.

The rearrangement uses TRBV5-1 and TRBJ2-7, with 7 bases fitting TRBD1. Germline V gene lookup returns CDR1 SGHRS and CDR2 YFSETQ. With 4 bases clipped from V and 7 bases from J, the junction kept 8 bases outside the gene matches. CDR3 length equals 13 residues. The CDR3 sequence: CASSPATGYEQYF. The CDR3 DNA is TGCGCCAGCAGCCCCGCGACAGGGTATGAGCAGTACTTC. Supplemented by reference TRBV5-1 and TRBJ2-7, the full variable domain reads KAGVTQTPRYLIKTRGQQVTLSCSPISGHRSVSWYQQTPGQGLQFLFEYFSETQRNKGNFPGRFSGRQFSNSRSEMNVSTLELGDSALYLCASSPATGYEQYFGPGTRLTVT.